This T cell receptor (beta chain) was recovered during a study of cytomegalovirus exposure and HLA in healthy donors. With 2 bases clipped from V and 2 bases from J, the junction kept 5 bases outside the gene matches. Germline V gives CDR1 MNHNY, CDR2 SVGAGI (reference sequence). This CDR3 is 15 amino acids long. Assay: immunoSEQ multiplex PCR; the TCRdb copy retains only in-frame clones and omits some. The sample consists of about 55,000 clones, 75% to 95% of them appearing once. The donors were in the roughly 110-subject validation cohort; that cohort was separate from the approximately 700-subject first cohort.

The genes are TRBV6-6 and TRBJ2-5, with TRBD2 matching 7 bases. Specimen: PBMCs. The TCR sequence derives from a man aged 18 to 30 in good health and CMV-seronegative. The CDR3 reads CASSYGAGYQETQYF. DNA for the CDR3: TGTGCCAGCAGTTACGGAGCGGGGTATCAAGAGACCCAGTACTTC.